This record covers a single T cell receptor beta chain. Its antigen is not identified. The table came from immunoSEQ multiplex PCR; TCRdb's copy has only in-frame clones and leaves some out. The sample holds approximately 13,000 clones, 60% to 75% seen once. These data originate in a study of chemoradiotherapy in HPV16-positive cancers. Study results and limitations: HPV-specific T cells were functionally defined from only a couple of HPV16-positive patients. During treatment, candidate HPV-specific clones and E7-related motifs expanded in tumor.

Over chemoradiotherapy, repertoires were sampled more than once. The germline V and J ends were trimmed by 2 bases and 3 bases, with 4 bases remaining between them. The CDR3 covers 11 residues. Germline-derived CDR1 and CDR2 are GTSNPN and SVGIG (reference sequence). The chain couples TRBV30 to TRBJ1-1; D not resolved. This material was acquired from a patient who underwent chemoradiotherapy. The source is a human donor with HPV-associated anogenital cancer. CDR3 in DNA: TGTGCCTGGAGTTTGGACACTGAAGCTTTCTTT. Residues: CAWSLDTEAFF.